The 22 T cell receptor beta chains presented below share a single source sample, sequenced in a study of shared clonotypes between healthy human individuals. Here immunoSEQ multiplex PCR was the method, and the copy in TCRdb shows in-frame clones only, minus some. The table shows 2.3 million or so clones, with 90% to 95% occurring only once. The sequencing input was naive CD4+ T cells from PBMCs. Subset of the sample: CD45RA+ positively selected. The receptors were gathered from a man aged 18 to 30 in good health. Some clones in this sample may be carry-over from other donors' samples.

The chain carries TRBV19 and TRBJ1-3; D may be TRBD1 (5 bases). Trimming stripped 7 bases from V and 2 bases from J, with 9 bases between. The CDR3 has 13 amino acids. Germline-derived CDR1 and CDR2 are LNHDA and SQIVND (reference sequence). CDR3: CASNRSPGNTIYF. CDR3 nucleotides: TGTGCCAGTAACAGGTCCCCTGGAAACACCATATATTTT.

As for this clone: The same CDR3 can be traced to other DNA sequences in this sample. The chain links TRBV2 to TRBJ1-5, with 7 bases aligning to TRBD1. J lost 1 base, V lost 4 bases, and 1 base had no gene match. This CDR3 has 14 amino acids. Germline CDR1 reads SNHLY; CDR2 reads FYNNEI. The CDR3 DNA reads as TGTGCCAGCAGTGGACAGGGCAGCAATCAGCCCCAGCATTTT. Translation gives CASSGQGSNQPQHF.

Details on this clone: At the DNA level, this CDR3 is encoded by other sequences in the same sample as well. The rearrangement uses TRBV9 and TRBJ2-7, with TRBD1 matching 9 bases. The germline CDR1 and CDR2 sequences are SGDLS and YYNGEE. The CDR3 is 15 residues long. With 2 bases clipped from V and 4 bases from J, the junction kept 7 bases outside the gene matches. CDR3 amino acids: CASSVGGQGIYEQYF. The CDR3, as DNA: TGTGCCAGCAGCGTCGGCGGACAGGGGATTTACGAGCAGTACTTC.

The chain recombines TRBV28 with TRBJ2-7; 8 bases are a match to TRBD2. This CDR3 has 14 residues. Unmatched junction bases numbered 6, after V lost 3 bases and J lost 5 bases. Germline V gives CDR1 MDHEN, CDR2 SYDVKM. The CDR3 DNA is TGTGCCAGCAGTTTGAGCGGGGGACGCCACGAGCAGTACTTC. Its translation is CASSLSGGRHEQYF.

The chain employs TRBV5-1 and TRBJ2-3, with D possibly being TRBD2 (6 bases). Germline CDR1 reads SGHRS; CDR2 reads YFSETQ. CDR3 length: 15 amino acids. V was cut by 4 bases and J by 14 bases, with 26 bases left in between. The CDR3 sequence: CASSAHLSSGDPPYF. CDR3 DNA sequence: TGCGCCAGCAGCGCCCACCTTAGTAGCGGAGACCCCCCGTATTTT.

The chain recombines TRBV7-2 with TRBJ1-1; the D is unclear. Germline V gene lookup returns CDR1 SGHTA and CDR2 FQGNSA. Trimming pared 3 bases from V and 5 bases from J, leaving 19 bases between. The CDR3 has 16 residues. CDR3 sequence (DNA): TGTGCCAGCAGCTTTGTAGCCCGACCTGGAGGGACTGAAGCTTTCTTT. Its translation: CASSFVARPGGTEAFF.

J is TRBJ2-7 and V is TRBV5-1, with D possibly being TRBD2 (5 bases). V lost 3 bases and J lost 2, with 12 bases in between. Germline CDR1 and CDR2: SGHRS and YFSETQ. The CDR3 contains 14 residues. CDR3 in amino acids: CASSSSTGTYEQYF. The CDR3 DNA is TGCGCCAGCAGCTCATCAACGGGGACCTACGAGCAGTACTTC.

The chain links TRBV6-1 to TRBJ2-4, with 7 nucleotides matching TRBD2. CDR1 is MNHNS and CDR2 is SASEGT in the germline V gene. Germline trimming cut 6 bases from V and 9 bases from J; bases unmatched to any gene: 17. The CDR3 totals 16 residues. This chain's CDR3 is CASRERTRVWRSIQYF. CDR3 DNA: TGTGCCAGCAGAGAAAGGACTAGAGTATGGAGGAGCATTCAGTACTTC.

The rearrangement uses TRBV19 and TRBJ2-5; TRBD2 might be the D (6 bases). V was clipped by 8 bases and J by 6 bases, with 16 bases between them. Germline CDR1 and CDR2: LNHDA and SQIVND (reference sequence). The CDR3 loop spans 13 amino acids. The CDR3 bases are TGTGCCAGTTCCACGGCAGGGAGGCAGACCCAGTACTTC. Residues: CASSTAGRQTQYF.

This clone was observed a single time. The chain is built from TRBV11-2 and TRBJ2-7; 8 bases align to TRBD1. Trimming at V came to 7 bases and at J to 4 bases, leaving 12 bases not matched to a gene. Per the germline V gene, CDR1 is SGHAT and CDR2 is FQNNGV. The CDR3 has 15 residues. The CDR3 DNA reads as TGTGCCAGCAACCCCGGGCAGGGGGCTTTATACGAGCAGTACTTC. Translated: CASNPGQGALYEQYF.

This chain joins TRBV29-1 and TRBJ2-6, with D hard to call. CDR3 length: 16 residues. V was trimmed by 4 bases and J by 0 bases, leaving 13 bases between them. Per germline, CDR1 SQVTM and CDR2 ANQGSEA. DNA of the CDR3: TGCAGCGTTGGAGGAGCTTACTACTCTGGGGCCAACGTCCTGACTTTC. Protein: CSVGGAYYSGANVLTF.

The chain links TRBV29-1 to TRBJ2-1, with TRBD2 matching 13 bases. The germline gives CDR1 SQVTM, CDR2 ANQGSEA. Unmatched junction bases numbered 6, after V lost 6 bases and J lost 7 bases. This CDR3 region has 14 residues. In DNA form, the CDR3 reads TGCAGCGTCCGACTAGCGGGAGGCCGTAATGAGCAGTTCTTC. This translates into CSVRLAGGRNEQFF.

This clone came up once. The chain uses TRBV5-1 and TRBJ2-3; D not certain. CDR3 size: 13 residues. The germline V gene has CDR1 SGHRS and CDR2 YFSETQ. V lost 5 bases and J lost 2, with 9 bases in between. The CDR3 region is CASSHKPTDTQYF. Written as DNA, the CDR3 is TGCGCCAGCAGTCATAAACCCACAGATACGCAGTATTTT.

J is TRBJ1-2 and V is TRBV28; D remains unclear. Germline V CDR1 and CDR2: MDHEN, SYDVKM. The CDR3 covers 14 residues. V was shortened by 2 bases and J by 4 bases, with 11 bases between the two germline ends. CDR3: CASSLVGSPYGYTF. The CDR3 bases are TGTGCCAGCAGTTTAGTTGGTTCGCCCTATGGCTACACCTTC.

V and J are TRBV9 and TRBJ2-2, with 9 bases identical to TRBD2. CDR3 length: 16 residues. The V and J ends lost 6 bases and 3 bases, in that order; junction bases with no gene match: 9. The germline CDR1 and CDR2 sequences are SGDLS and YYNGEE. The DNA for the CDR3 is TGTGCCAGCATAAATCGGGCTAGCGGGGACACCGGGGAGCTGTTTTTT. This translates into CASINRASGDTGELFF.

The gene calls are TRBV9 and TRBJ2-7, with 8 nucleotides matching TRBD2. Germline V gene data show CDR1 as SGDLS and CDR2 as YYNGEE. The CDR3 consists of 15 residues. Unmatched junction bases numbered 8, after V lost 4 bases and J lost 2 bases. CDR3 DNA sequence: TGTGCCAGCAGCCTTTCTAGCGGGCTTCCCTACGAGCAGTACTTC. Amino acid sequence: CASSLSSGLPYEQYF.

V usage is TRBV5-4 and J usage is TRBJ2-7; D call uncertain. The CDR3 has 12 residues. Trimming took 1 base from V and 6 from J, leaving 8 bases between them. Germline V CDR1 and CDR2: SGHNT, YYREEE (reference sequence). The CDR3 loop reads CASSLQIGEQYF. In nucleotides, the CDR3 is TGTGCCAGCAGCTTGCAAATTGGCGAGCAGTACTTC.

The chain uses TRBV27 and TRBJ2-7, with TRBD1 matching over 8 bases. The CDR3 sequence is 14 residues long. CDR1 is MNHEY and CDR2 is SMNVEV in the germline V gene (reference sequence). With V trimmed by 8 bases and J by 5 bases, 11 bases remained unmatched. The CDR3 sequence is CASGPTGVVHEQYF. Written as DNA, the CDR3 is TGTGCCAGCGGACCGACAGGGGTCGTACACGAGCAGTACTTC.

The chain links TRBV10-3 to TRBJ2-5, with 7 bases matching TRBD2. V lost 4 bases to trimming and J lost 4 bases; unmatched junction nucleotides: 3. Germline CDR1 and CDR2: ENHRY and SYGVKD. The CDR3 is made up of 13 amino acids. CDR3 sequence (DNA): TGTGCCATCAGTGTTGGCGGGAGAGAGACCCAGTACTTC. It codes for CAISVGGRETQYF.

CDR3 in amino acids: CASSQGQGDGYTF. CDR3 DNA sequence: TGCGCCAGCAGCCAGGGACAGGGAGATGGCTACACCTTC. This chain joins TRBV5-1 and TRBJ1-2; 9 bases align to TRBD1. Germline trimming cut 4 bases from V and 6 bases from J; bases unmatched to any gene: 4. The CDR3 extends over 13 amino acids. CDR1 is SGHRS and CDR2 is YFSETQ in the germline V gene.

V gene TRBV30 combines with J gene TRBJ2-1; no clear D. The length of the CDR3 is 13 residues. V dropped 0 bases and J dropped 5 bases, with 8 bases sitting between them. Germline V gene data show CDR1 as GTSNPN and CDR2 as SVGIG (reference sequence). The DNA for the CDR3 is TGTGCCTGGAGTGTACGACTCCACAATGAGCAGTTCTTC. Its translation is CAWSVRLHNEQFF.

The chain employs TRBV15 and TRBJ2-7; D may be TRBD1 (8 bases). CDR1 LNHNV and CDR2 YYDKDF come from the germline V gene (reference sequence). Trimming stripped 3 bases from V and 1 base from J, with 13 bases between. The CDR3 is 15 amino acids. CDR3 nucleotide sequence: TGTGCCACCAGCAGCAACAGGGGGGGATCCTACGAGCAGTACTTC. Translating gives CATSSNRGGSYEQYF. Looking up the rest from reference TRBV15 and TRBJ2-7 gives the full variable domain: DAMVIQNPRYQVTQFGKPVTLSCSQTLNHNVMYWYQQKSSQAPKLLFHYYDKDFNNEADTPDNFQSRRPNTSFCFLDIRSPGLGDTAMYLCATSSNRGGSYEQYFGPGTRLTVT.